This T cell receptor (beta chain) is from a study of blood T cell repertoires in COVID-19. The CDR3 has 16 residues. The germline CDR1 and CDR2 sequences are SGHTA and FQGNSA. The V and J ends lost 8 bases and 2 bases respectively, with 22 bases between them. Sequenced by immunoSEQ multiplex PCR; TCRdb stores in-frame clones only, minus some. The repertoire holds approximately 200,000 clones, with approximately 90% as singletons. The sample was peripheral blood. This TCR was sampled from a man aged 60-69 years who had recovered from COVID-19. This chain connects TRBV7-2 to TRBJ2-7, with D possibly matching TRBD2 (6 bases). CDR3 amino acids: CASGPLAPGLPYEQYF. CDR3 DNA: TGTGCCAGCGGCCCCCTAGCCCCTGGACTACCCTACGAGCAGTACTTC.